These T cell receptor beta chains were read from a single sample in a study of metastatic and nonmetastatic thyroid tumors. MiXCR was used by TCRdb to re-call the PCR reads. The profile shows 15,000 to 20,000 clones, 23% of them singletons. Sequencing used adjacent normal tissue. The receptors were gathered from a female donor with papillary thyroid cancer or a benign thyroid nodule (not recorded which). Some clones in this sample may be carry-over from other donors' samples. The CDR3 runs from the conserved cysteine through the conserved F or W. D genes are given only for firm matches. Clone size is given for some rows only: seen once, a few or many times, or a class if the clone is expanded.

D gene | CDR3 length | J gene | V gene | clone size | CDR3 DNA | CDR3 protein
. | 15 | TRBJ2-7 | TRBV4-1 | large | TGCGCCAGCAGCCGCGGGACAGATACTTCCTACGAGCAGTACTTC | CASSRGTDTSYEQYF
. | 13 | TRBJ2-7 | TRBV13 | many | TGTGCCAGCAGTTACCGCGGTGGGAACGAGCAGTACTTC | CASSYRGGNEQYF
. | 16 | TRBJ2-7 | TRBV6-1 | . | TGTGCCAGCAGTGGACTGGACAGCTTAACCACCTACGAGCAGTACTTC | CASSGLDSLTTYEQYF
. | 11 | TRBJ2-7 | TRBV19 | few | TGTGCCAGTAAGGGGGACTACGAGCAGTACTTC | CASKGDYEQYF
TRBD2 | 14 | TRBJ2-7 | TRBV20-1 | many | TGCAGTGCTGGACGGACTAGCTCCGGGTACGAGCAGTACTTC | CSAGRTSSGYEQYF
. | 17 | TRBJ2-7 | TRBV6-2/TRBV6-3 | . | TGTGACATCAGTCGCTCCTTACTTGTACCTTACTGCTACGAGCAGTACTTC | CDISRSLLVPYCYEQYF
. | 16 | TRBJ1-6 | TRBV28 | few | TGTGCCAGCAGTTCCCCCGCTATTACGGCTAATTCACCCCTCCACTTT | CASSSPAITANSPLHF
TRBD1 | 14 | TRBJ1-1 | TRBV28 | medium-sized | TGTGCCAGCAGTTTAAGGGGGCTGAACACTGAAGCTTTCTTT | CASSLRGLNTEAFF
TRBD1 | 15 | TRBJ1-2 | TRBV18 | many | TGTGCCAGCTCACCACCGACAGGGCGGGAATATGGCTACACCTTC | CASSPPTGREYGYTF
. | 16 | TRBJ2-1 | TRBV24-1 | few | TGTGCCACCAGTGATACCCGGTGGGCTAGCCACAATGAGCAGTTCTTC | CATSDTRWASHNEQFF
. | 15 | TRBJ2-7 | TRBV5-6 | . | TGTGCCAGCAGCCCTCGGGGAGGTACCCCTCACGAGCAGTACTTC | CASSPRGGTPHEQYF
. | 17 | TRBJ1-3 | TRBV6-6 | medium-sized | TGTGCCAGCTGCTACTCGGGCCTCTCCATAACACGGAACACCATATATTTT | CASCYSGLSITRNTIYF
TRBD1 | 15 | TRBJ2-7 | TRBV10-3 | few | TGTGCCATCAGTGAATGGACAGGGAGCTCCTACGAGCAGTACTTC | CAISEWTGSSYEQYF
. | 12 | TRBJ2-2 | TRBV5-8 | . | TGTGCCAGCAGGGTAGAGGAGGGGGAGCTGTTTTTT | CASRVEEGELFF
TRBD2 | 13 | TRBJ2-1 | TRBV30 | few | TGTGCCCATAGCGGGAGTCTTTCCAATGAGCAGTTCTTC | CAHSGSLSNEQFF
TRBD1 | 13 | TRBJ1-1 | TRBV7-2 | many | TGTGCCAGCAGCCCCGACAGGGGATCTGAAGCTTTCTTT | CASSPDRGSEAFF